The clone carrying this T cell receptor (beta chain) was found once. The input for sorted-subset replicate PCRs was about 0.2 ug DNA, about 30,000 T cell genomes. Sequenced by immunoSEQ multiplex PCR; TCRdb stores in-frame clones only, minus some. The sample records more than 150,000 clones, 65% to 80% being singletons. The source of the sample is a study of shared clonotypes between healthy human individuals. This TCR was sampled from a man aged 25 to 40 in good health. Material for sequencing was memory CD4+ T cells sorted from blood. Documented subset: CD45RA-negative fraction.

The CDR3 sequence: CASSLSLSFQPQHF. The CDR3 DNA sequence: TGTGCCAGCAGTTTATCTCTCTCGTTTCAGCCCCAGCATTTT. The rearrangement joins TRBV28 to TRBJ1-5; D ambiguous. The CDR3 is made up of 14 amino acids. Germline CDR1 MDHEN, CDR2 SYDVKM. Trimming shortened V by 1 base and J by 6 bases, and 10 bases separated the two germline ends. Full variable domain (rest looked up from reference TRBV28 and TRBJ1-5): DVKVTQSSRYLVKRTGEKVFLECVQDMDHENMFWYRQDPGLGLRLIYFSYDVKMKEKGDIPEGYSVSREKKERFSLILESASTNQTSMYLCASSLSLSFQPQHFGDGTRLSIL.